This T cell receptor beta chain was identified during a study of cytotoxic CD8 clonotypes in ibrutinib-treated CLL. Study-wide context: Collecting the response samples happened after a median roughly 13 months of treatment, with a range of 6 to 36. Sample averages reached around 270,000 productive templates and over 85,000 productive rearrangements.

This clone was recorded only once. Its antigen is undetermined. The protocol was immunoSEQ multiplex PCR, while the TCRdb copy is restricted to in-frame clones and leaves out a portion. The top ten hold over 15% of the sample, which has more than 200,000 clones, under 75% seen once. Study-level points and caveats: Baseline clonality was higher than in age-matched healthy donors and moved in step with circulating CD8+ T-cell counts.

CDR3 length: 15 residues. Germline V CDR1 and CDR2: SGHNT, YYREEE (reference sequence). With 4 bases removed from V and 5 bases from J, the gap between germline ends came to 18 bases. This clonotype was sampled from a human donor with chronic lymphocytic leukemia. Specimen: PBMCs, collected after 24 months of ibrutinib treatment. The gene calls are TRBV5-4 and TRBJ2-5; D tentatively reads TRBD1 or TRBD2 (5 bases each). CDR3 amino acids: CASSLSGTAGETQYF. In nucleotides, the CDR3 is TGTGCCAGCAGCCTTTCAGGGACGGCCGGCGAGACCCAGTACTTC.